This TCR beta chain was obtained from a study of response to subunit inactivated influenza vaccine. General observations from the study: Authors suggested each seasonal influenza vaccination recruits few new T cells.

TCRdb called the RT-PCR reads again in MiXCR, with one record for every CDR3 protein. This table holds fewer than 750,000 distinct CDR3 sequences, approximately 15% found once. About this clonotype: The antigen is undetermined.

The CDR3 consists of 16 residues. V trimming: 5 bases; J trimming: 10 bases; junction bases outside the gene matches: 16. Germline V CDR1 and CDR2: LNHNV, YYDKDF (reference sequence). The sample in question was PBMCs from blood, obtained roughly 13 days after vaccination. The receptor comes from a man aged 50-59 years who received an inactivated influenza vaccine. The rearrangement links TRBV15 to TRBJ2-1, with TRBD2 matching over 8 bases. The CDR3 nucleotides are TGTGCCACCAGCGTGCCGGGGGGGGGCGAGGGAAAAGAGCAGTTCTTC. It encodes CATSVPGGGEGKEQFF.